This T cell receptor (beta chain) is drawn from a study of shared clonotypes between healthy human individuals. Across the whole study: Samples came from a couple of female and three male donors aged 18 to 49. General study results and limits: Since donors were few, the genetic and exposure-history diversity represented was limited.

Concerning this clone itself: Its antigen is still unknown.

Ten immunoSEQ deep assay plates were used to sequence unsorted PBMC DNA. How the authors handled the data: Because ImmunoSEQ provided only junction sequences with no quality scores, the filtering differed. This table comes from immunoSEQ multiplex PCR, and its TCRdb copy is limited to in-frame clones, with some not included. The D gene and trimming were derived from the DNA, and the V and J assignments and clone size from that table. The sample includes fewer than 550,000 clones, roughly 85% of them seen just once. Germline V gives CDR1 MNHEY, CDR2 SVGAGI. J lost 1 base, V lost 6 bases, and 3 bases had no gene match. The length of the CDR3 is 15 residues.

What was sequenced was PBMCs. This clonotype originated in a woman aged 40 to 49 in good health. Some clones in this sample may be carry-over from other donors' samples. V and J are TRBV6-5 and TRBJ2-7, with 13 bases identical to TRBD2. The CDR3 nucleotides are TGTGCCAGCAGAAGACTAGCGGGAGGTTCCTACGAGCAGTACTTC. Its translation is CASRRLAGGSYEQYF.